This passage covers 2 T cell receptor beta chains from one sample sequenced in a study of T-cell memory formation after mild COVID-19. TCRdb reprocessed the 5' RACE reads via MiXCR and lists one record per CDR3 protein. Of about 180,000 distinct CDR3 sequences detected, approximately 16% appear once; the ten largest clones hold about 1.9%. The sequenced sample consisted of PBMCs or a T cell subset sorted from them (not recorded which). The origin of the receptors is an adult woman who had mild COVID-19 (a few samples of this study predate the infection). Cell type and time point are not known.

This clonotype was seen only a few times. The genes are TRBV9 and TRBJ1-1, with 7 bases aligning to TRBD1. The ends lost 4 bases at V and 5 bases at J; junction bases unmatched: 17. The CDR3 contains 17 residues. Germline-derived CDR1 and CDR2 are SGDLS and YYNGEE. The CDR3 coding sequence is TGTGCCAGCAGCAAAGGGGGGACAGCCCAAGGGAGGACTGAAGCTTTCTTT. It encodes CASSKGGTAQGRTEAFF.

The sample holds a few counts of this clonotype. This chain uses TRBV20-1 with TRBJ2-3; D unresolved. V lost 3 bases and J 2 bases, leaving 3 bases between the germline ends. Germline V gene sequence: CDR1 DFQATT, CDR2 SNEGSKA (reference sequence). The CDR3 length is 11 residues. CDR3 in DNA: TGCAGTGCTAGCCCCACAGATACGCAGTATTTT. It encodes CSASPTDTQYF.